The clone carrying this TCR beta chain came up a few times. The antigen remains unidentified. The data belong to a study of early T cells in non-severe SARS-CoV-2 infection. Turning to the study itself: Chains stayed unpaired after sequencing of bulk RNA from unsorted whole blood. Study-wide results and caveats: VDJdb-based annotation leaned toward anti-spike CD8 responses and missed private and CD4 specificities.

Unique molecular identifiers tagged individual cDNA molecules. MiXCR, applied by TCRdb to the 5' RACE reads, yields one record per CDR3 protein. The repertoire includes about 64,000 distinct CDR3 sequences, around 20% of them detected once, and 16% sits in the top ten. The specimen comprised whole blood, sampled at baseline. This sequence was found in an adult who was a healthcare worker with PCR-confirmed SARS-CoV-2 infection or an uninfected control (not recorded which).

Written as DNA, the CDR3 is TGTGCCATCAGTGACGGGTCAGATACGCAGTATTTT. Amino acids: CAISDGSDTQYF. The rearrangement links TRBV10-3 to TRBJ2-3; D ambiguous. The CDR3 totals 12 residues. From germline, CDR1 is ENHRY and CDR2 SYGVKD. The germline V and J ends were trimmed by 3 bases and 4 bases, with 5 bases remaining between them.